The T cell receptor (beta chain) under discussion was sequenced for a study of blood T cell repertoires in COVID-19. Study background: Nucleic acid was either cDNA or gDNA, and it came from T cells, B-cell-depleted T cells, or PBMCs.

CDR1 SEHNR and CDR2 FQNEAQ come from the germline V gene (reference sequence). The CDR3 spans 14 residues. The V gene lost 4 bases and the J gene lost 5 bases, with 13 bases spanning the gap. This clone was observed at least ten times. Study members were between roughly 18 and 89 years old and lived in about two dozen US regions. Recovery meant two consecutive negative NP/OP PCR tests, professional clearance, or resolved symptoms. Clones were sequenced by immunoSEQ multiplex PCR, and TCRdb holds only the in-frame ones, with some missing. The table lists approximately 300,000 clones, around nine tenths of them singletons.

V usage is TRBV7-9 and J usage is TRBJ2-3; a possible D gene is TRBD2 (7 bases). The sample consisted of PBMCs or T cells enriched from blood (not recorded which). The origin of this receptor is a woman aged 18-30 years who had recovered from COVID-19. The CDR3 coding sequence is TGTGCCAGCAGCTCTCTAGGGGGGGAAGATACGCAGTATTTT. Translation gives CASSSLGGEDTQYF.